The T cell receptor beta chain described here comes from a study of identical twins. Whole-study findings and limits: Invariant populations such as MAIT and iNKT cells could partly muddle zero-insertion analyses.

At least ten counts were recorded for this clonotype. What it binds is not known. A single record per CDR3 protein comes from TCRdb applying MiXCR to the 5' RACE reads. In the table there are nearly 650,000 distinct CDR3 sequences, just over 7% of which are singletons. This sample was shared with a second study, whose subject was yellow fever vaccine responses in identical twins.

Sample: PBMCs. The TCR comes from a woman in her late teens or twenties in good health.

The CDR3, as DNA: TGTGCCAGCAGTTTATCAGGGGGAGGGAATGAGCAGTTCTTC. Translating gives CASSLSGGGNEQFF. The chain recombines TRBV28 with TRBJ2-1; D is tentatively TRBD1 or TRBD2 (7 bases each). Deletions cut 1 base from V and 7 bases from J, with 11 bases between. Germline CDR1 and CDR2: MDHEN and SYDVKM. This CDR3 spans 14 amino acids.